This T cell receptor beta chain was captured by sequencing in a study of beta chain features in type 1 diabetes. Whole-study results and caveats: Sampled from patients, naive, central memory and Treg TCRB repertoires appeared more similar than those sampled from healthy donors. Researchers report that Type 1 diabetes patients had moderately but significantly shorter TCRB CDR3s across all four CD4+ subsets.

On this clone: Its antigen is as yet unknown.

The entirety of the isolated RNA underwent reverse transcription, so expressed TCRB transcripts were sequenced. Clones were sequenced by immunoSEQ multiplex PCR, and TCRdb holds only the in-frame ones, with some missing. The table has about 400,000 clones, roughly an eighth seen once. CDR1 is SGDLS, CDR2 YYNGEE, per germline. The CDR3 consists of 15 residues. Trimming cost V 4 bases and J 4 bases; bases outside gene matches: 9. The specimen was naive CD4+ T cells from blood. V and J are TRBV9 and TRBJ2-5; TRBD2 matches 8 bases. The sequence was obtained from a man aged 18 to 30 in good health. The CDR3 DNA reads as TGTGCCAGCAGCCCCGGACTAGCTGAAGGAGAGACCCAGTACTTC. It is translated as CASSPGLAEGETQYF.